Presented here are 25 T cell receptor beta chains from one specimen sequenced in a study of control samples from healthy donors and cancer patients. Here immunoSEQ multiplex PCR was the method, and the copy in TCRdb shows in-frame clones only, minus some. The profile shows about 69,000 clones, around four fifths of them singletons. Material: PBMCs. Receptors originate from a woman aged 45 to 65 with lung cancer.

CDR3: CASSLAGAGEQYF. For the CDR3, the DNA is TGTGCCAGCAGCTTAGCAGGGGCTGGGGAGCAGTACTTC. The rearrangement joins TRBV7-2 to TRBJ2-7; the D gene is possibly TRBD1 (5 bases). Trimming shortened V by 0 bases and J by 7 bases, and 10 bases separated the two germline ends. The CDR3 runs 13 residues. Looked up from germline, CDR1 is SGHTA and CDR2 is FQGNSA.

The gene calls are TRBV2 and TRBJ1-1; 8 nucleotides line up with TRBD1. The CDR3 runs 14 residues. Losses at the gene ends were 5 bases for V and 1 base for J; bases not matched to a gene: 3. In germline, CDR1 is SNHLY, CDR2 FYNNEI. The CDR3 region is CASSTTGGNTEAFF. Here the CDR3 DNA reads TGTGCCAGCAGTACAACAGGGGGGAACACTGAAGCTTTCTTT.

This chain uses TRBV12-3 or TRBV12-4 with TRBJ1-2; D gene uncertain. CDR3 length: 12 residues. Between the trimmed V and J ends, which lost 5 bases and 7 bases, there was a span of 11 bases. For the CDR3, the DNA is TGTGCCAGCAGTGCACAGAGAACTGGCTACACCTTC. This sequence encodes CASSAQRTGYTF.

V usage is TRBV7-2 and J usage is TRBJ1-2, with a tentative D call TRBD1 (5 bases). The germline V gene encodes CDR1 SGHTA and CDR2 FQGNSA. The CDR3 is 15 amino acids. The V and J ends lost 3 bases and 3 bases respectively, with 14 bases between them. The CDR3 DNA reads as TGTGCCAGCAGCTTCCCAGGAGGGGTCTACTATGGCTACACCTTC. Translating gives CASSFPGGVYYGYTF.

The V gene is TRBV4-1, the J gene TRBJ1-1, with D possibly matching TRBD1 (5 bases). This CDR3 comprises 15 residues. V dropped 3 bases and J dropped 4 bases, with 15 bases sitting between them. Germline loops: CDR1 MGHRA, CDR2 YSYEKL. For the CDR3, the DNA is TGCGCCAGCAGCCAGGGCAGGGCGGTAATCACTGAAGCTTTCTTT. Translated: CASSQGRAVITEAFF.

CDR3 loop: CAATGSNYGYTF. CDR3 DNA sequence: TGTGCCGCCACGGGGTCTAACTATGGCTACACCTTC. The gene calls are TRBV19 and TRBJ1-2; no definite D call. The germline V gene encodes CDR1 LNHDA and CDR2 SQIVND (reference sequence). The CDR3 extends over 12 amino acids. Trimming took 11 bases from V and 0 from J, leaving 10 bases between them.

This clone has just one count. The chain has TRBV9 and TRBJ1-5; D ambiguous. V lost 4 bases and J 7 bases, leaving 12 bases between the germline ends. Germline assignment: CDR1 SGDLS and CDR2 YYNGEE. The CDR3 is 13 residues long. CDR3 region: CASSPSPGQPQHF. In nucleotides, the CDR3 is TGTGCCAGCAGCCCGAGCCCCGGGCAGCCCCAGCATTTT.

This clone was seen just once. The V gene is TRBV19, the J gene TRBJ2-7; TRBD2 agrees at 11 bases. The germline CDR1 and CDR2 sequences are LNHDA and SQIVND (reference sequence). V gave up 7 bases and J gave up 5 bases; unmatched junction bases: 7. CDR3 length: 14 amino acids. Written as DNA, the CDR3 is TGTGCCAGTACCCTGACTAGCGGGGCCAACGAGCAGTACTTC. Translation: CASTLTSGANEQYF.

The J gene is TRBJ1-2, the V gene TRBV9; the D gene is possibly TRBD1 (6 bases). Germline V gene lookup returns CDR1 SGDLS and CDR2 YYNGEE. V was clipped by 7 bases and J by 6 bases, with 10 bases between them. CDR3 length: 11 residues. DNA of the CDR3: TGTGCCAGCCATAGGGGGGATGGCTACACCTTC. It codes for CASHRGDGYTF.

CDR3 DNA: TGTGCCATCAGGGACCCCATAGAACGCGGGGGACAGGGAGATGGCTACACCTTC. The encoded protein is CAIRDPIERGGQGDGYTF. The J gene is TRBJ1-2, the V gene TRBV10-3, with 9 bases fitting TRBD1. Germline CDR1 and CDR2: ENHRY and SYGVKD. The CDR3 runs 18 residues. The V and J ends lost 6 bases and 6 bases, in that order; junction bases with no gene match: 20.

The rearrangement uses TRBV2 and TRBJ2-7, with D perhaps matching TRBD2 (6 bases). This CDR3 has 11 amino acids. The germline V gene encodes CDR1 SNHLY and CDR2 FYNNEI. V lost 6 bases to trimming and J lost 6 bases, with 9 bases between them. The CDR3 loop is CASREGPEQYF. As DNA, the CDR3 is TGTGCCAGCAGGGAGGGCCCCGAGCAGTACTTC.

V is TRBV27 and J is TRBJ1-1; D remains ambiguous. V was cut by 3 bases and J by 11 bases, with 10 bases left in between. The V gene's germline CDR1 is MNHEY and CDR2 SMNVEV (reference sequence). The CDR3 consists of 11 residues. CDR3 sequence reads: CASSFGVRAFF. DNA of the CDR3: TGTGCCAGCAGTTTCGGGGTTAGGGCTTTCTTT.

The J gene is TRBJ1-1, the V gene TRBV5-1, with 9 bases fitting TRBD1. Germline values: CDR1 SGHRS, CDR2 YFSETQ. This CDR3 spans 13 amino acids. Unmatched junction bases numbered 10, after V lost 5 bases and J lost 11 bases. The CDR3 DNA follows: TGCGCCAGCAGTTTAGATACAGGGGGCGATGCTTTCTTT. It translates to CASSLDTGGDAFF. The full variable domain, completed using reference TRBV5-1 and TRBJ1-1, is KAGVTQTPRYLIKTRGQQVTLSCSPISGHRSVSWYQQTPGQGLQFLFEYFSETQRNKGNFPGRFSGRQFSNSRSEMNVSTLELGDSALYLCASSLDTGGDAFFGQGTRLTVV.

This clone has just one count. This chain connects TRBV5-8 to TRBJ2-7, with TRBD1 matching 9 bases. J gave up 3 bases and V 4 bases, and 14 bases lay outside the gene matches. Germline CDR1 is SGHTS and CDR2 is YDEGEE. The length of the CDR3 is 17 residues. The CDR3 DNA is TGTGCCAGCAGCCACCTAACTTGGACAGGGGAAAACTACGAGCAGTACTTC. Its translation: CASSHLTWTGENYEQYF.

This clone was counted a single time. V and J are TRBV7-2 and TRBJ2-1, with D perhaps matching TRBD1 (5 bases). Between the trimmed V and J ends, which lost 5 bases and 3 bases, there was a span of 14 bases. CDR1 SGHTA and CDR2 FQGNSA come from the germline V gene. The CDR3 spans 15 residues. Written as DNA, the CDR3 is TGTGCCAGCAGCCCCTCCAGGGCGAACTACAATGAGCAGTTCTTC. It codes for CASSPSRANYNEQFF.

The chain links TRBV7-9 to TRBJ1-2; possible D gene TRBD1, 5 bases. Trimming took 1 base from V and 8 from J, leaving 14 bases between them. Per the germline V gene, CDR1 is SEHNR and CDR2 is FQNEAQ (reference sequence). This CDR3 contains 14 residues. In DNA form, the CDR3 reads TGTGCCAGCAGCTTAGATAGGGACCGGGACGGCTACACCTTC. Its protein is CASSLDRDRDGYTF.

The chain employs TRBV7-2 and TRBJ1-2, with 9 bases fitting TRBD1. The CDR3 consists of 14 residues. V trimming: 6 bases; J trimming: 6 bases; junction bases outside the gene matches: 8. Germline V gene lookup returns CDR1 SGHTA and CDR2 FQGNSA. The CDR3 bases are TGTGCCAGCAGGTACGGACAGGGGACGGATGGCTACACCTTC. Translating gives CASRYGQGTDGYTF.

The chain combines TRBV7-9 with TRBJ2-4; no clear D gene. V was pared by 4 bases and J by 0 bases, with 13 bases between. The CDR3 loop spans 16 amino acids. Looked up from germline, CDR1 is SEHNR and CDR2 is FQNEAQ (reference sequence). CDR3 bases: TGTGCCAGCAGCTCCCCCGCTGGCCCAGCCAAAAACATTCAGTACTTC. Its translation: CASSSPAGPAKNIQYF.

The chain is built from TRBV7-9 and TRBJ2-7; 8 bases match TRBD2. Trimming cost V 5 bases and J 6 bases; bases outside gene matches: 9. Per the germline V gene, CDR1 is SEHNR and CDR2 is FQNEAQ (reference sequence). The CDR3 length is 14 residues. The CDR3 loop reads CASSPIRTSSEQYF. CDR3 coding DNA: TGTGCCAGCAGCCCAATACGGACTAGCTCCGAGCAGTACTTC.

This clone occurred once. This chain joins TRBV28 and TRBJ1-3; unclear D gene. Germline assignment: CDR1 MDHEN and CDR2 SYDVKM. V was cut by 5 bases and J by 0 bases, with 8 bases left in between. The CDR3 consists of 14 residues. CDR3 nucleotides: TGTGCCAGCAGTCTTATCGGCTCTGGAAACACCATATATTTT. Translation: CASSLIGSGNTIYF.

The chain is built from TRBV24-1 and TRBJ1-5; possible D gene TRBD1, 5 bases. Trimming left V 9 bases short and J 0 bases short, with 11 bases between. The CDR3 has 14 amino acids. The germline gives CDR1 KGHDR, CDR2 SFDVKD. The CDR3 coding sequence is TGTGCCACCCAGAGCGGGGGTAGCAATCAGCCCCAGCATTTT. This gives the protein CATQSGGSNQPQHF.

V and J are TRBV4-3 and TRBJ1-2, with D maybe TRBD1 (5 bases). The CDR3 spans 13 residues. Germline lookup yields CDR1 LGHNA and CDR2 YSLEER. The V end was cut by 2 bases, the J end by 5 bases, with 9 bases between. CDR3 sequence reads: CASSQTTEYGYTF. The DNA of the CDR3 is TGCGCCAGCAGCCAAACGACAGAATATGGCTACACCTTC.

This chain joins TRBV19 and TRBJ2-7, with D unclear. Per germline, CDR1 LNHDA and CDR2 SQIVND (reference sequence). The ends were cut back, 0 bases at V and 3 bases at J, with 6 bases in the middle. The CDR3 spans 13 residues. The CDR3 DNA reads as TGTGCCAGTAGTATAGACCCGTACTACGAGCAGTACTTC. It yields the protein CASSIDPYYEQYF.

The DNA of the CDR3 is TGTGCCAGCAGGGAGATAGGGACAGCGAATCAGCCCCAGCATTTT. It yields the protein CASREIGTANQPQHF. J is TRBJ1-5 and V is TRBV6-1; 7 bases match TRBD1. CDR1 is MNHNS and CDR2 is SASEGT in the germline V gene. Germline trimming cut 6 bases from V and 4 bases from J; bases unmatched to any gene: 9. The CDR3 has 15 amino acids.

V gene TRBV7-2 combines with J gene TRBJ2-7; weak D call: TRBD2 (6 bases). Germline CDR1 and CDR2: SGHTA and FQGNSA. The V end lost 5 bases, the J end lost 4 bases, and 12 bases lay between the germline ends. The CDR3 consists of 13 residues. The CDR3 loop reads CASSPQGGYEQYF. CDR3 nucleotide sequence: TGTGCCAGCAGCCCCCAGGGAGGTTACGAGCAGTACTTC.